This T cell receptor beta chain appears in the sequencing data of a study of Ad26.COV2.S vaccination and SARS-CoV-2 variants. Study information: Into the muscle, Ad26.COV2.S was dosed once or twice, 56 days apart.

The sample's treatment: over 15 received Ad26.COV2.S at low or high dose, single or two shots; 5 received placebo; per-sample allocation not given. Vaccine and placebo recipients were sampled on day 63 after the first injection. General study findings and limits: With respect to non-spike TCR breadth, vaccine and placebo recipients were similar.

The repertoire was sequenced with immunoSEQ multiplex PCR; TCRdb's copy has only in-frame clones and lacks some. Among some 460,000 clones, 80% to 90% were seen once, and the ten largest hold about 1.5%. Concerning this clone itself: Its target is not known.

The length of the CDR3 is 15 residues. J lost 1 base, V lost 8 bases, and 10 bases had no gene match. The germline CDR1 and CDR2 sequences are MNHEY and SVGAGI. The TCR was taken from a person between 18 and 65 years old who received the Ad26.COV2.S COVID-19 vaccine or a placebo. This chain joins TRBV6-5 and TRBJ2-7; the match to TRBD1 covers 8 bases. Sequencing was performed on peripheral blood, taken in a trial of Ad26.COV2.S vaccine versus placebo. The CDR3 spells CASQPRTGISYEQYF. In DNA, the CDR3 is TGTGCCAGCCAACCTAGGACAGGGATTTCCTACGAGCAGTACTTC.